The present entry profiles one T cell receptor (beta chain) with its context. Under the authors' procedure: In the immunoSEQ data, sequences were junction-only and lacked quality scores, so filtering differed. Profiling relied on immunoSEQ multiplex PCR, and the TCRdb table lists in-frame clones only, not all of them. The V and J calls and the clone size are those of that table, but D and trimming were determined from the DNA. Among hundreds of thousands of clones listed, approximately 77% were seen once. Donors were Caucasian adults residing in Nashville, Tennessee, USA. About 100 million PBMCs per unsorted sample were used for genomic DNA. This sample stems from a study of shared clonotypes between healthy human individuals. Losses at the gene ends were 4 bases for V and 1 base for J; bases not matched to a gene: 5. The CDR3 runs 15 residues. Germline V gene lookup returns CDR1 SGHRS and CDR2 YFSETQ.

The specimen sequenced was PBMCs. The V gene is TRBV5-1, the J gene TRBJ2-3; 8 positions match TRBD1. The receptor's source is a woman aged 40 to 55 in good health. Some clones in this sample may be carry-over from other donors' samples. The CDR3 nucleotides read TGCGCCAGCAGCCTACAGGGGGATGGCACAGATACGCAGTATTTT. Its protein product is CASSLQGDGTDTQYF.